This T cell receptor beta chain comes out of a study of T cells in Graves' hyperthyroidism and ophthalmopathy. From RNA transcripts, TCR beta CDR3 regions were amplified. First-round RT-PCR of the TCR CDR3 relied on the HTBI primer set. TCRdb re-analysed the multiplex PCR reads in MiXCR, keeping a single row per CDR3 protein. This sample has about 500,000 distinct CDR3 sequences; around an eighth occur once, and the top ten carry 17%. The CDR3 extends over 15 amino acids. CDR1 MGHRA and CDR2 YSYEKL come from the germline V gene. V lost 1 base to trimming and J lost 2 bases, with 11 bases between them.

The source of this sequence is a woman younger than 30 with Graves' hyperthyroidism. Sequenced sample: blood. The chain uses TRBV4-1 and TRBJ1-1; unclear D gene. CDR3 residues: CASSQGYVANTEAFF. CDR3 in DNA: TGCGCCAGCAGCCAAGGGTACGTGGCAAACACTGAAGCTTTCTTT.